This T cell receptor (beta chain) appears in the sequencing data of a study of T and B cells in COVID-19 patients. Study observations and caveats: Exclusive to the recovered cohort were some 2,300 TCR clusters, 30 to 40 of them with low generation probability.

Trimming pared 6 bases from V and 0 bases from J, leaving 10 bases between. The CDR3 sequence is 14 residues long. The germline V gene encodes CDR1 MDHEN and CDR2 SYDVKM. Blood genomic DNA input for TRB amplification was roughly 220-500 ng. As regards this clonotype: Its specificity is not known.

Multiplex PCR with BIOMED2 TRB-A/B primer pools amplified TRB rearrangements. TCRdb passed the multiplex PCR reads through MiXCR, listing each CDR3 protein once. The repertoire holds 7,000 to 9,500 distinct CDR3 sequences, with more than 20% as singletons. This TCR derives from a human donor who had recovered from COVID-19. The sample comprised blood. The J gene is TRBJ2-3, the V gene TRBV28; no reliable D call. CDR3 in amino acids: CASSSTYSTDTQYF. CDR3 nucleotide sequence: TGTGCCAGCAGCTCGACCTATAGCACAGATACGCAGTATTTT.